This T cell receptor beta chain was sequenced during a study of cytomegalovirus exposure and HLA in healthy donors. Study findings and constraints: In vitro work confirmed that three CMV-associated chains recognize CMV antigens.

Germline assignment: CDR1 SGHTA and CDR2 FQGNSA. The CDR3 extends over 15 amino acids. V was pared by 5 bases and J by 0 bases, with 6 bases of the junction left unmatched. Comments on this clone: The antigen is not known.

Unrecorded immune exposure was likely among donors, who were nominally healthy when sampled. Amplification used 60 Vbeta primers and 13 Jbeta primers. Data came from immunoSEQ multiplex PCR; TCRdb stores just in-frame clones and leaves some out. The sample lists some 250,000 clones, about 80% occurring once. This TCR came from a woman aged 40 to 50 in good health and CMV-seropositive. Sequencing was performed on PBMCs. The chain is built from TRBV7-2 and TRBJ2-5, with 7 bases that match TRBD2. The CDR3 sequence is CASSLAGTNQETQYF. CDR3 bases: TGTGCCAGCAGCCTTGCAGGGACTAACCAAGAGACCCAGTACTTC.